Sequencing of this T cell receptor (beta chain) was carried out in a study of control samples from healthy donors and cancer patients. TCRdb's table, derived via immunoSEQ multiplex PCR, lists solely in-frame clones and lacks some. The sample lists roughly 130,000 clones; 75% to 95% were seen once. J lost 1 base, V lost 4 bases, and 3 bases had no gene match. The germline V gene encodes CDR1 SGHTA and CDR2 FQGTGA. The CDR3 contains 14 residues. This receptor was obtained from a man aged 18 to 29 in good health. The rearrangement joins TRBV7-3 to TRBJ1-1, with 7 bases aligning to TRBD1. The specimen sequenced was blood. CDR3 sequence (DNA): TGTGCCAGCAGCTATTCAGGGGGGAACACTGAAGCTTTCTTT. Protein: CASSYSGGNTEAFF. The variable domain in full, with the rest retrieved from reference TRBV7-3 and TRBJ1-1, is GAGVSQTPSNKVTEKGKYVELRCDPISGHTALYWYRQSLGQGPEFLIYFQGTGAADDSGLPNDRFFAVRPEGSVSTLKIQRTERGDSAVYLCASSYSGGNTEAFFGQGTRLTVV.